These T cell receptor beta chains were read from a single sample in a study of T cell repertoires in cytomegalovirus infection. Antigens of these TCRs are unknown. Each CDR3 protein is one row after TCRdb ran MiXCR on the reads. This table has tens of thousands of distinct CDR3 sequences, approximately 22% appearing once. Sequencing was performed on PBMCs, sequenced either directly or after in vitro stimulation (not recorded which). Receptors originate from a human donor in good health (CMV status not recorded). Some clones in this sample may be carry-over from other donors' samples. CDR3s include the opening cysteine and the closing phenylalanine or tryptophan. Each record gives: clone size, D gene, J gene, V gene, CDR3 protein, CDR3 DNA. The D gene is left open where the match is weak. Size tells how often a clone was seen (once, few, many) or the class of an expanded clone, and some rows leave it out.

once | TRBD2 | TRBJ2-1 | TRBV14 | CASSPRGGRVLYEQFF | TGTGCCAGCAGCCCTCGCGGCGGGAGAGTTTTGTATGAGCAGTTCTTC
NA | NA | TRBJ1-5 | TRBV19 | CASTQTEGSNQPQHF | TGTGCCAGTACTCAGACGGAAGGGAGCAATCAGCCCCAGCATTTT
few | NA | TRBJ1-5 | TRBV12-3/TRBV12-4 | CASSTDSNQPQHF | TGTGCCAGCAGCACGGATAGCAATCAGCCCCAGCATTTT
many | TRBD1 | TRBJ1-2 | TRBV7-2 | CASTPQGGSGYTF | TGTGCCAGCACCCCCCAGGGGGGCTCGGGCTACACCTTC
many | NA | TRBJ1-3 | TRBV7-2 | CASSFRISSGNTIYF | TGTGCCAGCAGCTTCCGGATTTCCTCTGGAAACACCATATATTTT
NA | NA | TRBJ2-1 | TRBV12-3/TRBV12-4 | CASSRGDSYYNEQFF | TGTGCCAGCAGCAGAGGAGACAGTTACTACAATGAGCAGTTCTTC
NA | NA | TRBJ1-2 | TRBV6-6 | CASSYLGTPNYGYTF | TGTGCCAGCAGTTACCTAGGAACCCCTAACTATGGCTACACCTTC
NA | NA | TRBJ2-3 | TRBV27 | CASSSVTGLGTDTQYF | TGTGCCAGCAGTTCGGTTACGGGTCTGGGCACAGATACGCAGTATTTT
many | NA | TRBJ2-7 | TRBV7-2 | CASSPTLATYEQYF | TGTGCCAGCAGCCCGACCCTAGCGACTTACGAGCAGTACTTC
few | NA | TRBJ2-5 | TRBV7-9 | CASSSTSRGPGETQYF | TGTGCCAGCAGCTCAACTTCTCGGGGGCCGGGGGAGACCCAGTACTTC
many | NA | TRBJ2-7 | TRBV6-6 | CASEGFYEQYF | TGTGCCAGCGAGGGTTTCTACGAGCAGTACTTC
NA | TRBD2 | TRBJ2-4 | TRBV4-3 | CASSQDRGSGRVGNIQYF | TGCGCCAGCAGCCAAGACCGGGGGAGCGGGAGGGTTGGGAACATTCAGTACTTC
few | NA | TRBJ1-2 | TRBV6-2/TRBV6-3 | CASSYQGEFYGYTF | TGTGCCAGCAGTTACCAAGGGGAATTCTATGGCTACACCTTC
many | NA | TRBJ2-3 | TRBV7-8 | CASSYQGGTDTQYF | TGTGCCAGCAGCTACCAAGGGGGGACAGATACGCAGTATTTT
NA | NA | TRBJ2-7 | TRBV2 | CASRVFQDRSYEQYF | TGTGCCAGCAGGGTTTTTCAGGACCGCTCCTACGAGCAGTACTTC
many | NA | TRBJ2-3 | TRBV6-1 | CASSEAAIDTQYF | TGTGCCAGCAGTGAGGCCGCAATAGATACGCAGTATTTT
few | NA | TRBJ2-1 | TRBV4-2 | CASSQGIASNNEQFF | TGTGCCAGCAGCCAGGGAATAGCGTCGAACAATGAGCAGTTCTTC